These 19 T cell receptor beta chains came from one sample sequenced in a study of CD8+CD57+ T cells in acquired aplastic anemia (dated by TCRdb to the late 2010s). TCRdb lists the instrument as Illumina HiSeq 2000. Profiling of TCR beta VDJ combinations and CDR3 sequences used genomic DNA as the template. TCRdb trimmed public reads at Q25 via fastp, called clones via MiXCR and kept in-frame beta chains. Each CDR3 protein appears once, grouped with its most common genes and DNA. The sample table shows about 81,000 distinct CDR3 sequences, and about half are seen once. Roughly 70% of the sample lies in the top ten. Sequencing was performed on sorted CD4+, CD8+, or CD8+CD57+ T cells (not recorded which) from PBMCs. Receptors originate from a human donor in good health, serving as a control.

This chain joins TRBV7-6 and TRBJ2-7; 10 positions match TRBD1. With 4 bases clipped from V and 2 bases from J, the junction kept 5 bases outside the gene matches. The CDR3 extends over 15 amino acids. The V gene's germline CDR1 is SGHVS and CDR2 FNYEAQ. CDR3 region: CASSSGGTGAYEQYF. In DNA, the CDR3 is TGTGCCAGCAGCTCGGGGGGGACAGGGGCCTACGAGCAGTACTTC.

The chain carries TRBV27 and TRBJ2-1, with TRBD2 matching 10 bases. Germline V lookup: CDR1 MNHEY, CDR2 SMNVEV (reference sequence). Unmatched junction bases numbered 7, after V lost 5 bases and J lost 15 bases. The CDR3 runs 12 residues. The CDR3 DNA sequence: TGTGCCAGCAGTCTACGGACTAGCGGTCTGTTCTTC. Amino acid sequence: CASSLRTSGLFF.

This rearrangement joins TRBV5-1 to TRBJ2-1; 7 nucleotides line up with TRBD2. With V trimmed by 1 base and J by 3 bases, 1 base remained unmatched. In germline, CDR1 is SGHRS, CDR2 YFSETQ. The CDR3 spans 14 residues. CDR3 nucleotides: TGCGCCAGCAGCTTGCTAGCGGACTACAATGAGCAGTTCTTC. This translates into CASSLLADYNEQFF.

This clonotype was seen just once. The chain is built from TRBV29-1 and TRBJ2-3; D gene ambiguous. CDR1 and CDR2 from the germline V gene are SQVTM and ANQGSEA. With 4 bases removed from V and 6 bases from J, the gap between germline ends came to 8 bases. This CDR3 has 11 residues. The CDR3 loop is CSVVLGDTQYF. The DNA of the CDR3 is TGCAGCGTTGTCCTCGGGGATACGCAGTATTTT.

The chain couples TRBV29-1 to TRBJ1-5; no clear D gene. Germline V gene data show CDR1 as SQVTM and CDR2 as ANQGSEA. The germline V and J ends were trimmed by 6 bases and 7 bases, with 16 bases remaining between them. The CDR3 totals 13 residues. The CDR3 sequence is CSVETGVGQPQHF. The DNA for the CDR3 is TGCAGCGTCGAGACGGGAGTAGGCCAGCCCCAGCATTTT.

The chain recombines TRBV19 with TRBJ2-3; D gene uncertain. CDR3 length: 11 amino acids. Looked up from germline, CDR1 is LNHDA and CDR2 is SQIVND (reference sequence). Trimming stripped 6 bases from V and 6 bases from J, with 7 bases between. In nucleotides, the CDR3 is TGTGCCAGTAGGGTGCGGGATACGCAGTATTTT. It encodes CASRVRDTQYF.

The chain carries TRBV2 and TRBJ2-7; TRBD1 matches 11 bases. Germline V gene sequence: CDR1 SNHLY, CDR2 FYNNEI. J was trimmed by 3 bases and V by 5 bases; bases with no gene match: 12. This CDR3 region has 17 residues. The CDR3 sequence: CASSRRTGGLGNYEQYF. CDR3 nucleotides: TGTGCCAGCAGTCGTCGGACAGGGGGCCTAGGGAACTACGAGCAGTACTTC. Combining the CDR3 with reference TRBV2 and TRBJ2-7 gives the whole variable domain EPEVTQTPSHQVTQMGQEVILRCVPISNHLYFYWYRQILGQKVEFLVSFYNNEISEKSEIFDDQFSVERPDGSNFTLKIRSTKLEDSAMYFCASSRRTGGLGNYEQYFGPGTRLTVT.

The chain combines TRBV24-1 with TRBJ1-1, with D hard to call. Germline CDR1 KGHDR, CDR2 SFDVKD. Trimming cost V 5 bases and J 2 bases, with 17 bases left between them. The CDR3 consists of 16 residues. CDR3 region: CATSASSLSRNTEAFF. The DNA for the CDR3 is TGTGCCACCAGTGCCAGCAGTTTATCACGTAACACTGAAGCTTTCTTT.

The CDR3 nucleotides read TGTGCCACCAGTACGGGGAGTAATTCACCCCTCCACTTT. It is translated as CATSTGSNSPLHF. The V gene is TRBV24-1, the J gene TRBJ1-6; unclear D gene. The CDR3 runs 13 residues. In germline, CDR1 is KGHDR, CDR2 SFDVKD. V shed 6 bases and J shed 6 bases, with 8 bases lying between them.

This clonotype was picked up a small number of times. The chain uses TRBV6-2 or TRBV6-3 and TRBJ2-2, with 8 bases aligning to TRBD2. CDR1 is MNHEY and CDR2 is SVGEGT in the germline V gene. This CDR3 has 19 amino acids. With 0 bases clipped from V and 3 bases from J, the junction kept 12 bases outside the gene matches. CDR3 nucleotide sequence: TGTGCCAGCAGTTACTCGGTTTTTAAGCGGGGGTCTGACACCGGGGAGCTGTTTTTT. This translates into CASSYSVFKRGSDTGELFF.

Many counts were recorded for this clonotype. J is TRBJ2-5 and V is TRBV5-1, with a possible D match to TRBD2 (6 bases). Germline V gene lookup returns CDR1 SGHRS and CDR2 YFSETQ. The V end lost 4 bases, the J end lost 5 bases, and 12 bases lay between the germline ends. There are 13 residues in the CDR3. As DNA, the CDR3 is TGCGCCAGCAGCACGACTAGGTTGGAGACCCAGTACTTC. This codes for CASSTTRLETQYF.

CDR3 in amino acids: CASRDEGSYNSPLHF. The CDR3 region has the DNA TGTGCCAGCAGGGATGAAGGGTCCTATAATTCACCCCTCCACTTT. This chain uses TRBV6-1 with TRBJ1-6; D is ambiguous. Between the trimmed V and J ends, which lost 6 bases and 1 base, there was a span of 10 bases. Germline values: CDR1 MNHNS, CDR2 SASEGT. The CDR3 extends over 15 amino acids.

The chain links TRBV24-1 to TRBJ2-7, with D maybe TRBD2 (5 bases). The CDR3 has 12 residues. Trimming removed 9 bases at V and 6 bases at J, with 14 bases between. CDR1 KGHDR and CDR2 SFDVKD come from the germline V gene. CDR3 bases: TGTGCCACCGCGGCACCTCGGGGCGAGCAGTACTTC. As protein: CATAAPRGEQYF.

This clonotype was detected ten times or more. This chain links TRBV20-1 with TRBJ2-5; 8 nucleotides line up with TRBD1. Losses at the gene ends were 6 bases for V and 5 bases for J; bases not matched to a gene: 11. The CDR3 runs to 14 residues. Germline V gene sequence: CDR1 DFQATT, CDR2 SNEGSKA (reference sequence). CDR3 protein: CSAQQQGAGETQYF. CDR3 bases: TGCAGTGCCCAGCAGCAGGGGGCGGGCGAGACCCAGTACTTC.

The CDR3 DNA reads as TGTGCCAGCAGCCATGACACCGGGGAGCTGTTTTTT. Protein product: CASSHDTGELFF. The chain combines TRBV6-1 with TRBJ2-2, with D hard to call. The V gene's germline CDR1 is MNHNS and CDR2 SASEGT. V lost 6 bases and J lost 3, with 5 bases in between. This CDR3 spans 12 amino acids.

The V gene is TRBV6-1, the J gene TRBJ2-1; no clear D. V was clipped by 6 bases and J by 4 bases, with 4 bases between them. The CDR3 covers 11 residues. Germline CDR1 MNHNS, CDR2 SASEGT. This CDR3 reads CASRQYNEQFF. The CDR3 DNA reads as TGTGCCAGCAGGCAATACAATGAGCAGTTCTTC.

Concerning this clonotype itself: A junction end diverges from the germline sequence, so it may reflect a read error. J is TRBJ1-4 and V is TRBV5-1; tentatively, D is TRBD1 (6 bases). The CDR3 runs to 16 residues. CDR1 SGHRS and CDR2 YFSETQ come from the germline V gene. The CDR3 loop reads CASSLAPQGGGEKLFF. CDR3 coding DNA: TGCGCCAGCAGTTTGGCCCCACAGGGTGGAGGGGAAAAACTGTTTTTT.

The chain combines TRBV27 with TRBJ2-3; D might be TRBD2 (7 bases). The CDR3 sequence is 16 residues long. V lost 6 bases and J 2 bases, leaving 18 bases between the germline ends. Germline V gene lookup returns CDR1 MNHEY and CDR2 SMNVEV (reference sequence). DNA for the CDR3: TGTGCCAGCAGCGCGGTGAGGGGGGGACCCACAGATACGCAGTATTTT. Translating gives CASSAVRGGPTDTQYF.

The rearrangement uses TRBV10-2 and TRBJ1-5, with D perhaps matching TRBD1 (6 bases). V dropped 4 bases and J dropped 4 bases, with 17 bases sitting between them. CDR1 is WSHSY and CDR2 is SAAADI in the germline V gene. This CDR3 is built from 16 residues. The CDR3 nucleotides read TGCGCCAGCAGTGTTGAGACAGGAGGGGGGAATCAGCCCCAGCATTTT. Translated, it gives CASSVETGGGNQPQHF.